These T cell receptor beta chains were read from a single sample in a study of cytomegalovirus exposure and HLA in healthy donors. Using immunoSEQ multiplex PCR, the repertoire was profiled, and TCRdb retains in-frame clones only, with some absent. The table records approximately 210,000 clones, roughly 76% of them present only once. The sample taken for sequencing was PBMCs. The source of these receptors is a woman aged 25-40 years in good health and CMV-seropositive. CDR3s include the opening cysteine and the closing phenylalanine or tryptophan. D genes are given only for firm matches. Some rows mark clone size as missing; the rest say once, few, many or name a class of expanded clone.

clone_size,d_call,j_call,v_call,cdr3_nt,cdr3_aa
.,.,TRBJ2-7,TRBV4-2,TGTGCCAGCAGCCAACGCGTATCGTCTGCGGGGGCGGGGTACGAGCAGTACTTC,CASSQRVSSAGAGYEQYF
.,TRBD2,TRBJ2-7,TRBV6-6,TGTGCCAGCAGTTACTCGTCTAGCGGAGGTAACTACGAGCAGTACTTC,CASSYSSSGGNYEQYF
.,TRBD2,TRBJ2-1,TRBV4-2,TGTGCCAGCAGCCAAGATCCCTCGGCTAGCGGGGGGTGGCACAATGAGCAGTTCTTC,CASSQDPSASGGWHNEQFF
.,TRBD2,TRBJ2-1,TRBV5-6,TGTGCCAGCAGCTTGGCCGGACTAGCGGGAGTTAATGAGCAGTTCTTC,CASSLAGLAGVNEQFF
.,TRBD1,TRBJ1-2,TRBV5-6,TGTGCCAGCAGCCTAGGACAGGGAAGGGCTGGCTACACCTTC,CASSLGQGRAGYTF
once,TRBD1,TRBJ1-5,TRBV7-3,TGTGCCAGCAGCCTTACAGGGGGGGATCAGCCCCAGCATTTT,CASSLTGGDQPQHF
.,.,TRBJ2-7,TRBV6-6,TGTGCCAGCAGTTTAGCCAATTCCGGCTACGAGCAGTACTTC,CASSLANSGYEQYF
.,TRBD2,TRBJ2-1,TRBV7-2,TGTGCCAGCAGCCCCGGGACTAGCGGGGGGGCGATCGATGAGCAGTTCTTC,CASSPGTSGGAIDEQFF
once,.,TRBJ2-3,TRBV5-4,TGTGCCAGCAGCTTGAAGACGCGGAGAGATACGCAGTATTTT,CASSLKTRRDTQYF
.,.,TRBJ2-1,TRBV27,TGTGCCAGCAAGTCGAGCTCCTACAATGAGCAGTTCTTC,CASKSSSYNEQFF
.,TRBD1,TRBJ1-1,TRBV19,TGTGCCAGTAGTTTCGGGGGACAGGTGAACACTGAAGCTTTCTTT,CASSFGGQVNTEAFF
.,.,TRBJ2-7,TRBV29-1,TGCAGCGTTGTCCGGCACGGGGTCGACGAGCAGTACTTC,CSVVRHGVDEQYF
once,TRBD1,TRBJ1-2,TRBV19,TGTGCCAGTAGAGGGCCGGGACAGGGTAATGGCTACACCTTC,CASRGPGQGNGYTF
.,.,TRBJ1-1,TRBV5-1,TGCGCCAGCAGCTTGCCGGGGAAGAACACTGAAGCTTTCTTT,CASSLPGKNTEAFF
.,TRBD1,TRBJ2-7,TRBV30,TGTGCCTGGAGTGATAAGGGGGCTACTACTAGAGAGCAGTACTTC,CAWSDKGATTREQYF
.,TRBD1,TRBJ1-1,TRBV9,TGTGCCAGCAGCGGCCCTCGTGACAGGGTAGGCAACACTGAAGCTTTCTTT,CASSGPRDRVGNTEAFF
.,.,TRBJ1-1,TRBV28,TGTGCCAGCAGTTTAGGGCAGAACACTGAAGCTTTCTTT,CASSLGQNTEAFF
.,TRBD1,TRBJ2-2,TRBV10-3,TGTGCCATCAGGGCCGTCCCGGGACAGGGGGCTAGCGCTCGGGGAAACACCGGGGAGCTGTTTTTT,CAIRAVPGQGASARGNTGELFF
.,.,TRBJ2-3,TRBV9,TGTGCCAGCAGCGTAGACAGAGATACGCAGTATTTT,CASSVDRDTQYF
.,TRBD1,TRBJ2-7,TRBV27,TGTGCCAGCAGTTTCGCCAGGGGGCCGTACGAGCAGTACTTC,CASSFARGPYEQYF
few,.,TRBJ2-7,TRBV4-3,TGCGCCAGCAGCCAACGCGTCGGGACTGGGAGCTCCTACGAGCAGTACTTC,CASSQRVGTGSSYEQYF
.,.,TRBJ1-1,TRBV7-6,TGTGCCAGCAGCTTAGCGCCCGGAGAGGGGGGGACGGCTTTCTTT,CASSLAPGEGGTAFF
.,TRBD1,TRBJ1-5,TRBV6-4,TGTGCCAGCAGTCTCGCAGGGGTCGGGACAGGGCACAATCAGCCCCAGCATTTT,CASSLAGVGTGHNQPQHF
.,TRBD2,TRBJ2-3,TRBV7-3,TGTGCCAGCAGCTTATATACAAGCGGGGGGGATACGCAGTATTTT,CASSLYTSGGDTQYF
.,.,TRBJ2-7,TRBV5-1,TGCGCCAGCAGCTCTATGACAGGAACCTACGAGCAGTACTTC,CASSSMTGTYEQYF
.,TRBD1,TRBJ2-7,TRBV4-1,TGCGCCAGCAGCCAGCCCTTGACAGGGGGGGAGCAGTACTTC,CASSQPLTGGEQYF
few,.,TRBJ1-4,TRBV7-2,TGTGCCAGCAGCTTAGAGCAGGGTTGGGAAAAACTGTTTTTT,CASSLEQGWEKLFF
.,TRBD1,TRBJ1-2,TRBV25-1,TGTGCCAGCAGTGAATACAGGACAGGGTATGGCTACACCTTC,CASSEYRTGYGYTF
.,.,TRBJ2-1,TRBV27,TGTGCCAGCAGTCCTCCCTCGGGACTGGGCTACAATGAGCAGTTCTTC,CASSPPSGLGYNEQFF
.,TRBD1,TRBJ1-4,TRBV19,TGTGCCAGTAGTATTTTCGGGACAGTAGTTGAAAAACTGTTTTTT,CASSIFGTVVEKLFF
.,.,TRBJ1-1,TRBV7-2,TGTGCCAGCAGTTCCAGGGTAAATACTGAAGCTTTCTTT,CASSSRVNTEAFF
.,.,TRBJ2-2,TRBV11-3,TGTGCCAGCAGCTTAACAGCGAACACCGGGGAGCTGTTTTTT,CASSLTANTGELFF
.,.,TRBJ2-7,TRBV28,TGTGCCAGCAGTTTACCCTACAGAAGCTCCTACGAGCAGTACTTC,CASSLPYRSSYEQYF
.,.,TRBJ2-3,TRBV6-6,TGTGCCAGCAGTTACATTAACACAGATACGCAGTATTTT,CASSYINTDTQYF
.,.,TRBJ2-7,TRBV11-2,TGTGCCAGCAGCTTAGTGGGTACGGGGGCCTACGAGCAGTACTTC,CASSLVGTGAYEQYF
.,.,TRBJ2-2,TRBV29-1,TGCAGCGTTGTGGGCCGGGAGCACACCGGGGAGCTGTTTTTT,CSVVGREHTGELFF
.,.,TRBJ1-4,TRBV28,TGTGCCAGCAGTCCCACTTCGGGGGGGTACACTGAAAAACTGTTTTTT,CASSPTSGGYTEKLFF
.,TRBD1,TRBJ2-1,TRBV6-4,TGTGCCAGCAGTGACGAGAGAACAGGGGGCAATGAGCAGTTCTTC,CASSDERTGGNEQFF
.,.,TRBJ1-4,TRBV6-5,TGTGCCAGCAGCACCAACCTCATGGAGCAAGAAAAACTGTTTTTT,CASSTNLMEQEKLFF
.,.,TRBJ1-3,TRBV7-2,TGTGCCAGCAGCTTCCAAAGTTGGGAGGGGGTCTATTTT,CASSFQSWEGVYF
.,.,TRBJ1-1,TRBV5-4,TGTGCCAGCAGCTTGGAGTCGGTGAACACTGAAGCTTTCTTT,CASSLESVNTEAFF
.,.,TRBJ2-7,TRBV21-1,TGTGCCAGCAGCAACCGGGACAGGGACTACGAGCAGTACTTC,CASSNRDRDYEQYF
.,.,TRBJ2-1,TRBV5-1,TGCGCCAGCAGCTTGATCAGGGGCCCCTACAATGAGCAGTTCTTC,CASSLIRGPYNEQFF
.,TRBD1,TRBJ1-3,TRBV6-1,TGTGCCAGCAGTGAAGGGACAGGTCACTCTGGAAACACCATATATTTT,CASSEGTGHSGNTIYF
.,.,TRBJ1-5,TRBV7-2,TGTGCCAGCAGCCTCGGTTGGGGCCGGCAGAATCAGCCCCAGCATTTT,CASSLGWGRQNQPQHF
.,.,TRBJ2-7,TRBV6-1,TGTGCCAGCACCAATGTTTACGAGCAGTACTTC,CASTNVYEQYF
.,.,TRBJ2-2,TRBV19,TGTGCCAGTACCTCAATCGCGAGGAACACCGGGGAGCTGTTTTTT,CASTSIARNTGELFF
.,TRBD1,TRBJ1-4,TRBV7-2,TGTGCCAGCAGCGACAGGGCGAGGGACAGGGTTGAAAAACTGTTTTTT,CASSDRARDRVEKLFF
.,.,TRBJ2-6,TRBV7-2,TGTGCCAGCAGACCCCGACTGCTCTCTGGGGCCAACGTCCTGACTTTC,CASRPRLLSGANVLTF